This entry lists 5 T cell receptor beta chains sequenced from one sample in a study of blood T cell repertoires in COVID-19. This table comes from immunoSEQ multiplex PCR, and its TCRdb copy is limited to in-frame clones, with some not included. The data show approximately 53,000 clones, with roughly 91% seen just once and roughly a quarter held by the top ten. Source material: peripheral blood. The receptors were gathered from a human donor in a cohort sampled during active COVID-19.

The V and J genes are TRBV20-1 and TRBJ2-1; a possible D gene is TRBD2 (5 bases). Germline CDR1 is DFQATT and CDR2 is SNEGSKA (reference sequence). V was cut by 8 bases and J by 5 bases, with 10 bases left in between. This CDR3 region has 11 residues. In DNA, the CDR3 is TGCAGTTCAAGCGGAAACAATGAGCAGTTCTTC. Residues: CSSSGNNEQFF.

J is TRBJ2-1 and V is TRBV11-2; a possible D gene is TRBD2 (6 bases). In germline, CDR1 is SGHAT, CDR2 FQNNGV. The CDR3 is 14 residues long. The V end lost 5 bases, the J end lost 7 bases, and 15 bases lay between the germline ends. Here the CDR3 DNA reads TGTGCCAGCAGCCCCGATCGGGAGCGGAATGAGCAGTTCTTC. Its protein product is CASSPDRERNEQFF.

This chain uses TRBV7-9 with TRBJ1-5; D may be TRBD1 (6 bases). Germline lookup yields CDR1 SEHNR and CDR2 FQNEAQ (reference sequence). V lost 5 bases and J 3 bases, leaving 11 bases between the germline ends. The CDR3 is made up of 14 amino acids. For the CDR3, the DNA is TGTGCCAGCAGCCTACAGGGTGACAATCAGCCCCAGCATTTT. Its translation is CASSLQGDNQPQHF.

The V call is TRBV19, the J call TRBJ2-7, with D possibly matching TRBD1 (5 bases). The CDR3 runs 15 residues. Germline V gene lookup returns CDR1 LNHDA and CDR2 SQIVND (reference sequence). The V and J ends lost 4 bases and 4 bases respectively, with 17 bases between them. CDR3 region: CASSSVEAGRYEQYF. For the CDR3, the DNA is TGTGCCAGTAGTAGCGTTGAGGCAGGGCGGTACGAGCAGTACTTC.

This chain uses TRBV7-2 with TRBJ2-1; 8 bases match TRBD2. This CDR3 is built from 17 residues. With V trimmed by 1 base and J by 3 bases, 8 bases remained unmatched. CDR1 is SGHTA and CDR2 is FQGNSA in the germline V gene. CDR3: CASSLEDGRADYNEQFF. In DNA form, the CDR3 reads TGTGCCAGCAGCTTAGAAGACGGGAGGGCCGACTACAATGAGCAGTTCTTC. Variable domain in full (rest from reference TRBV7-2 and TRBJ2-1): GAGVSQSPSNKVTEKGKDVELRCDPISGHTALYWYRQSLGQGLEFLIYFQGNSAPDKSGLPSDRFSAERTGGSVSTLTIQRTQQEDSAVYLCASSLEDGRADYNEQFFGPGTRLTVL.